What follows is one T cell receptor (beta chain) and its context. Without a recorded count, this clone is taken to be medium-sized (0.01 to 0.1%) from its frequency. Its antigen has not been determined. Read data end 3 residues before the CDR3 end; the end is taken from the germline J gene. This sample was taken from a study of T cells in women clearing cervical HPV infection listed by TCRdb under 2018. A note on the overall study: The cases were some 27 women with histologically confirmed HPV16-related CIN3 or worse, and 2 of these cases were invasive cancers. Controls were over 20 women whose single incident HPV16 infection cleared within 12 months without precancer or cancer developing. Blood from cases was collected at the visit at which the lesion was first identified, whereas blood from controls was collected once infection was no longer detected. For cases, a median interval of 149 days, with an interquartile range of about 90 to 210 days, was observed between lesion detection and blood sampling. Because only a few women had HLA typing data, the possibility that HLA type acted as a confounder could not be ruled out. An exploratory proof-of-principle case-control study, nested within the Guanacaste HPV Natural History Study in Costa Rica, was conducted to compare TCR repertoires across cervical HPV16 outcomes. Cases and controls were matched on year of sample collection and on age within five years. Median age was roughly 33 years in cases versus 38 in controls, and baseline characteristics did not differ significantly. In the parent cohort, 10,049 women aged 18 or older were enrolled in Guanacaste, Costa Rica, during about 1993 to 1995 and then followed for less than 8 years. Five blinded duplicates per group were added as quality controls, giving about 60 samples: approximately 50 participants and roughly ten replicates. Overall study outcomes, separate from this receptor: Random forest classifiers combining richness and V gene abundances distinguished cases from controls with an estimated AUC of about 0.79. Because of the cross-sectional design, the study could not determine whether the associations came before infection or resulted from infection, and neither effector/memory subsets nor HPV-specific T cells were isolated. Significantly higher TCR repertoire richness was observed in CIN3+ cases than in controls across sequencing depths, whereas no difference in evenness was found. Because the number of T cells per sample was unknown, the richness differences could reflect varying T-cell content rather than repertoire biology. TRBV6-7 relative abundance was lower in cases than in controls (around 0.11% versus 0.16%; Bonferroni P = 0.0008).

Every participant had a single incident cervical HPV16 infection, and women with prevalent HPV16 infections were excluded. Cervical HPV DNA was detected by MY09/MY11 PCR, and genotyping was performed by dot-blot hybridization. Roughly 16 mL of heparinized blood were centrifuged, and the buffy coat was split into aliquots, frozen at -30 degrees C, and then kept at -80 degrees C. QIAGEN kits were used to extract genomic DNA from buffy coat specimens. Germline trimming: 3 bases from V, 3 bases from J; junction bases outside gene matches: 6. In the germline V gene, CDR1 corresponds to SQVTM and CDR2 to ANQGSEA. The CDR3 numbers 14 residues from cysteine through phenylalanine. The DNA shown is the part of the CDR3 that was read: 33 bases, in frame from base 1. TCR beta CDR3 regions were amplified by multiplex PCR from an average of roughly 1,300 ng genomic DNA per sample using the immunoSEQ assay. The assay corrected primer bias using a complete synthetic TCR repertoire to establish an amplification baseline. The amplicons were sequenced on the Illumina platform. In the paper's pipeline: Error correction of the sequences involved clustering with frequency ratios plus a modified nearest-neighbor algorithm, after which the sequences were analyzed in the immunoSEQ Analyzer using IMGT gene definitions. At each rarefaction depth, TCR richness and evenness were averaged over 20 rarefaction repeats, and samples with fewer sequences than the depth were excluded. Wilcoxon rank sum tests with FDR correction were used to compare relative abundances of V, D and J genes between the groups. In the blinded duplicates, the intraclass correlation was roughly 96% for TCR richness and averaged around 78% across around 66 gene segments. The table comes from immuneACCESS by way of TCRdb, which keeps in-frame sequences with V and J called. Part of the clones is missing from these tables; in studies checked, under half for an unresolved V gene and the rest for unknown reasons. The V and J calls and the clone size are those of that table, but D and trimming were determined from the DNA. The sample has over 15,000 clones on record. The ten largest account for 6.5% to 9% of the sample.

The rearrangement combines TRBV29-1 with TRBJ2-3, with 7 bases aligning to TRBD2. Sequences were obtained from blood buffy coat. This clonotype was sampled from a woman aged 18 to 69 with a cervical HPV16 infection that either progressed to CIN3+ or cleared (not recorded which). The part of the CDR3 DNA that was read is TGCAGCGTTGATTTGCGGGAGAAGACAGATACG. Its coded protein is CSVDLREKTDT. The whole CDR3 sequence reads CSVDLREKTDTQYF.